These T cell receptor beta chains were read from a single sample in a study of blood T cell repertoires in COVID-19. Sequenced by immunoSEQ multiplex PCR; TCRdb stores in-frame clones only, minus some. The sample records 60,000 to 85,000 clones, approximately 80% being singletons. Source material: peripheral blood. Every receptor here comes from a woman aged 60 to 75 with acute or convalescent COVID-19. CDR3s include the opening cysteine and the closing phenylalanine or tryptophan. The D gene is left open where the match is weak. The size of a clone is reported for some rows only, either as once, few or many, or as a class for expanded clones.

j_call,d_call,clone_size,v_call,cdr3_aa,cdr3_nt
TRBJ2-3,.,.,TRBV3-1/TRBV3-2,CASSQDRGGTDTQYF,TGTGCCAGCAGCCAAGATAGGGGGGGAACAGATACGCAGTATTTT
TRBJ1-5,.,.,TRBV4-1,CASSQVGILGPGNQPQHF,TGCGCCAGCAGCCAGGTGGGAATCCTGGGGCCGGGCAATCAGCCCCAGCATTTT
TRBJ1-6,.,.,TRBV5-4,CASSSPERSYNSPLHF,TGTGCCAGCAGCTCGCCAGAGCGCTCCTATAATTCACCCCTCCACTTT
TRBJ2-5,.,.,TRBV30,CAWRDVGAGKTQYF,TGTGCCTGGAGGGACGTGGGGGCAGGAAAGACCCAGTACTTC
TRBJ2-3,.,.,TRBV28,CASSLGGATDTQYF,TGTGCCAGCAGTTTAGGGGGGGCCACAGATACGCAGTATTTT
TRBJ1-4,TRBD1,.,TRBV7-9,CASSLWHGTGGFEKLFF,TGTGCCAGCAGCTTATGGCATGGGACAGGGGGCTTTGAAAAACTGTTTTTT
TRBJ1-3,.,.,TRBV30,CAWSVGGVGGNTIYF,TGTGCCTGGAGTGTCGGGGGGGTTGGTGGAAACACCATATATTTT
TRBJ1-2,.,.,TRBV5-1,CASSPAGESYGYTF,TGCGCCAGCAGCCCTGCGGGGGAGAGCTATGGCTACACCTTC
TRBJ2-7,TRBD1,.,TRBV7-2,CASSWGQGFSYEQYF,TGTGCCAGCAGCTGGGGACAGGGTTTCTCCTACGAGCAGTACTTC
TRBJ1-5,.,few,TRBV9,CASSLGGGSNQPQHF,TGTGCCAGCAGCTTGGGGGGAGGGAGCAATCAGCCCCAGCATTTT
TRBJ1-1,.,.,TRBV7-2,CASSLGESTEAFF,TGTGCCAGCAGCTTAGGGGAGAGCACTGAAGCTTTCTTT
TRBJ1-1,.,.,TRBV19,CASSTTATNTEAFF,TGTGCCAGTAGTACGACAGCAACGAACACTGAAGCTTTCTTT
TRBJ1-6,.,.,TRBV7-3,CASSLNSHSSPLHF,TGTGCCAGCAGCTTAAATAGTCATTCTTCACCCCTCCACTTT
TRBJ1-2,.,.,TRBV4-2,CASSQGTGSFYGYTF,TGTGCCAGCAGCCAAGGAACCGGGTCTTTCTATGGCTACACCTTC
TRBJ1-2,.,.,TRBV5-1,CASSLAGEGDYGYTF,TGCGCCAGCAGCTTGGCCGGGGAGGGGGACTATGGCTACACCTTC
TRBJ1-3,TRBD1,.,TRBV5-6,CASSLVGTDPGNTIYF,TGTGCCAGCAGCTTGGTTGGGACAGATCCTGGAAACACCATATATTTT
TRBJ1-1,TRBD1,.,TRBV30,CAWKYRGAVNTEAFF,TGTGCCTGGAAATACAGGGGAGCCGTGAACACTGAAGCTTTCTTT
TRBJ2-2,.,.,TRBV7-9,CASSFDRTTGELFF,TGTGCCAGCAGCTTCGACAGGACCACCGGGGAGCTGTTTTTT
TRBJ1-2,TRBD1,once,TRBV6-5,CASLGQGYGYTF,TGTGCCAGCTTGGGACAGGGGTACGGCTACACCTTC
TRBJ1-2,.,once,TRBV4-3,CASSQGGGRYGYTF,TGCGCCAGCAGCCAAGGTGGAGGTAGATATGGCTACACCTTC
TRBJ2-5,.,.,TRBV2,CASSASRQETQYF,TGTGCCAGCAGTGCCTCCAGGCAAGAGACCCAGTACTTC
TRBJ1-3,TRBD1,.,TRBV7-9,CASSLGTGENTIYF,TGTGCCAGCAGCTTAGGGACAGGGGAAAACACCATATATTTT
TRBJ2-1,.,.,TRBV4-1,CASSQVGRTYNEQFF,TGCGCCAGCAGCCAAGTGGGGAGAACCTACAATGAGCAGTTCTTC
TRBJ1-2,TRBD1,.,TRBV11-2,CASSFDWTGYSSNYGYTF,TGTGCCAGCAGCTTCGACTGGACAGGGTATAGTTCTAACTATGGCTACACCTTC
TRBJ1-1,TRBD1,.,TRBV5-1,CASSPRQGDTEAFF,TGCGCCAGCAGCCCCAGACAGGGCGACACTGAAGCTTTCTTT
TRBJ1-1,TRBD1,.,TRBV30,CAWGDRKNTEAFF,TGTGCCTGGGGGGACAGGAAAAACACTGAAGCTTTCTTT
TRBJ2-5,TRBD1,.,TRBV4-2,CASSHQLSGTGGVETQYF,TGTGCCAGCAGCCATCAACTCTCCGGGACAGGGGGAGTGGAGACCCAGTACTTC
TRBJ1-2,TRBD1,.,TRBV4-3,CASSPFSGTGIDYGYTF,TGCGCCAGCAGCCCGTTCAGCGGGACAGGGATAGACTATGGCTACACCTTC
TRBJ1-2,.,.,TRBV6-5,CASSYSPTDPFYGYTF,TGTGCCAGCAGTTACTCCCCGACAGATCCTTTCTATGGCTACACCTTC
TRBJ1-4,.,.,TRBV12-5,CASGQGRRGLRPNEKLFF,TGTGCTAGTGGTCAAGGCAGACGGGGGTTGCGTCCTAATGAAAAACTGTTTTTT
TRBJ2-5,.,.,TRBV7-2,CASSVQVQETQYF,TGTGCCAGCAGTGTACAGGTCCAAGAGACCCAGTACTTC
TRBJ2-5,.,.,TRBV28,CASSLPSYVGPETQYF,TGTGCCAGCAGTTTACCTAGCTATGTTGGTCCGGAGACCCAGTACTTC
TRBJ2-1,.,.,TRBV11-3,CASSSGYSSYNEQFF,TGTGCCAGCAGCTCAGGGTACAGCTCCTACAATGAGCAGTTCTTC
TRBJ1-3,TRBD1,.,TRBV3-1/TRBV3-2,CASTGDSPSSGNTIYF,TGTGCCAGCACTGGGGACAGCCCCAGCTCTGGAAACACCATATATTTT
TRBJ1-4,.,.,TRBV3-1/TRBV3-2,CASSQGRGEKLFF,TGTGCCAGCAGCCAAGGAAGGGGGGAAAAACTGTTTTTT
TRBJ2-1,.,once,TRBV12-3/TRBV12-4,CASSSFDEQFF,TGTGCCAGCAGTTCGTTCGATGAGCAGTTCTTC
TRBJ1-4,TRBD1,.,TRBV7-9,CASSLSPGTGIREKLFF,TGTGCCAGCAGCTTAAGTCCCGGGACAGGGATCCGTGAAAAACTGTTTTTT
TRBJ2-1,TRBD1,.,TRBV18,CASSPTGTEYNEQFF,TGTGCCAGCTCACCTACCGGGACAGAGTACAATGAGCAGTTCTTC
TRBJ2-6,.,.,TRBV6-6,CASSPLSGASGANVLTF,TGTGCCAGCAGTCCGCTCAGTGGGGCCTCTGGGGCCAACGTCCTGACTTTC
TRBJ1-2,TRBD1,.,TRBV5-1,CASSLQGALDGYTF,TGCGCCAGCAGCCTACAGGGGGCGCTGGATGGCTACACCTTC
TRBJ2-1,.,.,TRBV4-1,CASSRLFIWGLQFF,TGCGCCAGCAGCCGCCTATTTATTTGGGGGCTCCAGTTCTTC
TRBJ1-1,.,.,TRBV30,CAWGDKVEAFF,TGTGCCTGGGGGGACAAGGTGGAAGCTTTCTTT